This T cell receptor (beta chain) derives from a study of blood T cell repertoires in COVID-19. Germline CDR1 is MNHNS and CDR2 is SASEGT. V was clipped by 3 bases and J by 3 bases, with 9 bases between them. CDR3 length equals 14 residues. This clone was picked up one time. Per the study methods: It was from reference gene primer amplification that nucleated cell counts were estimated. Sequenced by immunoSEQ multiplex PCR; TCRdb stores in-frame clones only, minus some. For V, J and clone size, that table is used; D and trimming come from the DNA. The table lists approximately 70,000 clones, 65% to 90% of them singletons.

The specimen sequenced was peripheral blood. The rearrangement joins TRBV6-1 to TRBJ1-5; D remains ambiguous. This receptor was identified in a man aged 65-85 years with active or convalescent COVID-19. CDR3 sequence (DNA): TGTGCCAGCAGTGACCCAGGTACCAATCAGCCCCAGCATTTT. This encodes CASSDPGTNQPQHF.